This T cell receptor (beta chain) comes out of a study of STAT5B mutations in CD4+ large granular lymphocyte leukemia. The survey-level immunoSEQ assay was used. As handled by the study authors: A productive frequency of 2.59 x 10-5 was the lowest detectable. This table comes from immunoSEQ multiplex PCR, and its TCRdb copy is limited to in-frame clones, with some not included. From that table come the V and J calls and clone size; the DNA was used to work out D and trimming. The table lists tens of thousands of clones, approximately 84% of them singletons. The CDR3 consists of 14 residues. V was trimmed by 2 bases and J by 11 bases, leaving 16 bases between them. Germline V gene sequence: CDR1 MNHNS, CDR2 SASEGT. This clone was counted only a few times. The target antigen is unknown. General study findings and limits: Around 25% of private leukemic clonotypes occurred rarely in other patients' non-leukemic repertoires. Top patient clones used TRBV06 genes more often: 8/27 versus 2/35 in controls.

This receptor was taken from a human donor in good health. The V and J genes are TRBV6-1 and TRBJ1-5; the D gene is possibly TRBD1 (5 bases). Sequenced material: CD4+ T cells from blood buffy coats. The CDR3 DNA sequence: TGTGCCAGCAGTGAAACGGTGGGGCCTTCAGCCCAGCATTTT. This encodes CASSETVGPSAQHF.